Given below is one T cell receptor (beta chain) in context. Those with alopecia areata gave lesional scalp punch biopsies and peripheral blood. These data come from a study of CD8+ T cells in alopecia areata. The CDR3 runs 16 residues. The V end lost 5 bases, the J end lost 6 bases, and 26 bases lay between the germline ends. Germline V gene sequence: CDR1 SQVTM, CDR2 ANQGSEA. As the sequencing template, cDNA was produced by extracting RNA and reverse transcribing it. The assay was immunoSEQ multiplex PCR, and TCRdb's table has in-frame clones only and misses some. Altogether 110,000 to 150,000 clones are present, roughly 53% being singletons, with the ten largest covering under 7.5%.

This sequence originates from a human donor with alopecia areata. The chain is built from TRBV29-1 and TRBJ2-7; D may correspond to TRBD1 or TRBD2 (5 bases each). Specimen: CD4+ T cells sorted from blood, collected at week 0. CDR3 in DNA: TGCAGCGTTTGGGGAGCGAGGGGCGACTTTCCTGGCGAGCAGTACTTC. It codes for CSVWGARGDFPGEQYF.